These T cell receptor beta chains were read from a single sample in a study of blood T cells in healthy people across ages. TCRdb re-called the 5' RACE reads with MiXCR, one entry per CDR3 protein. This table has about 760,000 distinct CDR3 sequences, 45% to 70% appearing once. Material: blood. The receptor source for this set is a middle-aged man in good health. Each CDR3 is given with its conserved first and last residue. The order of the fields is clone size, D gene, J gene, V gene, CDR3 DNA, CDR3 protein. D genes are given only for firm matches. The size of a clone is reported for some rows only, either as once, few or many, or as a class for expanded clones.

-,TRBD2,TRBJ2-5,TRBV10-3,TGTGCCATCAGTGACACTAGCGGGTACCAAGAGACCCAGTACTTC,CAISDTSGYQETQYF
-,-,TRBJ1-1,TRBV20-1,TGCAGTGCTAGCGGCAGTGGGTGGACTGAAGCTTTCTTT,CSASGSGWTEAFF
-,-,TRBJ1-2,TRBV29-1,TGCAGCGTTGAAGTTTCGGAGAGTTTTAGCTATGGCTACACCTTC,CSVEVSESFSYGYTF
-,-,TRBJ2-1,TRBV7-9,TGTGCCAGCAGCTTAGGAAGAGGGAGTAGCTTGCCCTCCTACAATGAGCAGTTCTTC,CASSLGRGSSLPSYNEQFF
-,-,TRBJ2-5,TRBV10-3,TGTGCCATCAGTGAGTCATTAAAGGGACGAGAGACCCAGTACTTC,CAISESLKGRETQYF
once,-,TRBJ2-7,TRBV9,TGTGCCAGCAGCGTAGGGATTTTTGGCTCCTACGAGCAGTACTTC,CASSVGIFGSYEQYF
-,TRBD2,TRBJ2-3,TRBV11-2,TGTGCCAGCAGCAGAAATAGCGGGGGTTTAGATACGCAGTATTTT,CASSRNSGGLDTQYF
-,-,TRBJ2-6,TRBV7-9,TGTGCCAGCAGCGCTGGGGGTGGTGGGGCCAACGTCCTGACTTTC,CASSAGGGGANVLTF
-,-,TRBJ1-5,TRBV24-1,TGTGCCACCAGTGATTCCACGGGCCTCCCCTGGAGCAATCAGCCCCAGCATTTT,CATSDSTGLPWSNQPQHF
few,-,TRBJ2-7,TRBV29-1,TGCAGCGTCGCCCTCGCTGTGGGGGGAGTGGCCTACGAGCAGTACTTC,CSVALAVGGVAYEQYF